The 8 T cell receptor beta chains listed next were all sequenced from one sample in a study of blood T cell repertoires in COVID-19. TCRdb's table, derived via immunoSEQ multiplex PCR, lists solely in-frame clones and lacks some. The sample yields about 110,000 clones, 88% seen once. The sequencing input was peripheral blood. The receptors derive from a woman aged 45-65 years with acute or convalescent COVID-19.

V is TRBV20-1 and J is TRBJ2-4; D might be TRBD2 (6 bases). The germline gives CDR1 DFQATT, CDR2 SNEGSKA (reference sequence). This CDR3 has 11 residues. Trimming cost V 4 bases and J 11 bases, with 12 bases left between them. The CDR3 protein is CSAKRDSFQYF. In nucleotides, the CDR3 is TGCAGTGCTAAACGGGACTCCTTTCAGTACTTC.

This sequence joins TRBV29-1 and TRBJ1-4, with D possibly being TRBD1 (6 bases). Trimming stripped 5 bases from V and 5 bases from J, with 12 bases between. CDR3 length: 13 residues. Germline V CDR1 and CDR2: SQVTM, ANQGSEA. CDR3 in amino acids: CSVSLDRNEKLFF. CDR3 DNA: TGCAGCGTTAGCCTTGACAGGAATGAAAAACTGTTTTTT.

The rearrangement joins TRBV7-2 to TRBJ2-4, with TRBD2 matching 10 bases. V was pared by 2 bases and J by 12 bases, with 4 bases of the junction left unmatched. The germline gives CDR1 SGHTA, CDR2 FQGNSA. This CDR3 has 13 amino acids. CDR3 sequence (DNA): TGTGCCAGCAGCTTAACTAGCGGGGACAATCAGTACTTC. Translation: CASSLTSGDNQYF.

This clone showed up just once. The chain carries TRBV10-3 and TRBJ2-3; a weak D match, TRBD2 (6 bases). CDR1 is ENHRY and CDR2 is SYGVKD in the germline V gene. Trimming cost V 6 bases and J 2 bases, with 12 bases left between them. The length of the CDR3 is 14 residues. In DNA, the CDR3 is TGTGCCATCAGGCTAGCGCTGAACACAGATACGCAGTATTTT. Translation gives CAIRLALNTDTQYF.

The chain has TRBV9 and TRBJ2-1; unclear D gene. This CDR3 has 15 residues. Looked up from germline, CDR1 is SGDLS and CDR2 is YYNGEE. Trimming cost V 4 bases and J 5 bases, with 16 bases left between them. The CDR3 nucleotides read TGTGCCAGCAGCCAGTACCGGCCCACTAACAATGAGCAGTTCTTC. It codes for CASSQYRPTNNEQFF.

This chain joins TRBV5-4 and TRBJ2-1; 8 nucleotides line up with TRBD2. This CDR3 has 16 amino acids. J gave up 8 bases and V 1 base, and 11 bases lay outside the gene matches. Germline V lookup: CDR1 SGHNT, CDR2 YYREEE (reference sequence). The CDR3 nucleotides read TGTGCCAGCAGCTTGAGCCGGGAGGGCTCTCGGGATGAGCAGTTCTTC. Translating gives CASSLSREGSRDEQFF.

The genes are TRBV27 and TRBJ1-5; 10 nucleotides align to TRBD1. The CDR3 sequence is 14 residues long. CDR1 and CDR2 from the germline V gene are MNHEY and SMNVEV (reference sequence). J lost 5 bases, V lost 3 bases, and 1 base had no gene match. CDR3 region: CASSLGTGDQPQHF. In DNA form, the CDR3 reads TGTGCCAGCAGTTTGGGGACAGGGGATCAGCCCCAGCATTTT.

V usage is TRBV3-1 (or the pseudogene TRBV3-2) and J usage is TRBJ2-7; D is possibly TRBD1 (5 bases). Germline values: CDR1 LGHDT, CDR2 YNNKEL (reference sequence). Deletions cut 4 bases from V and 0 bases from J, with 10 bases between. There are 14 residues in the CDR3. CDR3 amino acids: CASSPTVLSYEQYF. For the CDR3, the DNA is TGTGCCAGCAGCCCGACAGTCCTCTCCTACGAGCAGTACTTC.